Listed below are T cell receptor beta chains from one sample, sequenced in a study of OX40 agonist ivuxolimab in advanced cancers. TCRdb keeps only in-frame clones here, not all; method: immunoSEQ multiplex PCR. The data show some 97,000 clones, 89% seen once. Sequencing was performed on CD4+ or CD8+ T cells sorted from blood, taken in a trial of the OX40 agonist ivuxolimab. These receptors came from an adult with an advanced solid tumor such as melanoma, head and neck, liver or kidney cancer. CDR3s include the opening cysteine and the closing phenylalanine or tryptophan. D genes are given only for firm matches. For some rows the clone size is stated as once, few or many, or as a class when expanded; others skip it.

d_call clone_size j_call v_call cdr3_nt cdr3_aa
NA NA TRBJ2-5 TRBV30 TGTGCCTGGAGTGAGCGGGCCGTGACCCAGTACTTC CAWSERAVTQYF
NA few TRBJ1-2 TRBV5-1 TGCGCCAGCAGCACGGGCGGGGGCAACTATGGCTACACCTTC CASSTGGGNYGYTF
TRBD1 few TRBJ1-6 TRBV30 TGTGCCTGGGGGGACAGGGTGTCACCCCTCCACTTT CAWGDRVSPLHF
TRBD1 once TRBJ2-3 TRBV14 TGTGCCAGCAGCCACGACAGGGACCCAAGCACAGATACGCAGTATTTT CASSHDRDPSTDTQYF
NA NA TRBJ1-1 TRBV6-5 TGTGCCAGCAGTCGTCAGATGAACACTGAAGCTTTCTTT CASSRQMNTEAFF
NA once TRBJ2-2 TRBV18 TGTGCCAGCTCACCGACCACAGGGCGGGACACCGGGGAGCTGTTTTTT CASSPTTGRDTGELFF
TRBD2 NA TRBJ2-7 TRBV6-6 TGTGCCAGCAGTTATCTAGCGGGAGGGCCGGGCGAGCAGTACTTC CASSYLAGGPGEQYF
NA NA TRBJ1-1 TRBV19 TGTGCCAGTAGTATGGTGCGGACGGGTGATTTCCGAGCTTTCTTT CASSMVRTGDFRAFF
NA NA TRBJ2-2 TRBV5-1 TGCGCCAGCAGCTTGGGGTCTCGACGGACCGGGGAGCTGTTTTTT CASSLGSRRTGELFF
NA NA TRBJ2-2 TRBV18 TGTGCCAGCTCCAATTTGGGACTGAGTATCACCGGGGAGCTGTTTTTT CASSNLGLSITGELFF
NA NA TRBJ2-6 TRBV7-9 TGTGCCAGCAGCTTAGAAGGGGCTGGGGCCAACGTCCTGACTTTC CASSLEGAGANVLTF
TRBD2 once TRBJ2-7 TRBV19 TGTGCCAGTATGGGGACTACCAATGACGAGCAGTACTTC CASMGTTNDEQYF
NA NA TRBJ2-5 TRBV7-6 TGTGCCAGCAGCAGTAGCGCAAAAGAGACCCAGTACTTC CASSSSAKETQYF
TRBD1 NA TRBJ2-3 TRBV9 TGTGCCAGCAGCTTTCCCAGGGGGCAGCCGGATACGCAGTATTTT CASSFPRGQPDTQYF
NA NA TRBJ2-7 TRBV11-2 TGTGCCAGCAGCCGAGAACGAGGGACCGTGAGTTCCTACGAGCAGTACTTC CASSRERGTVSSYEQYF
TRBD2 NA TRBJ2-1 TRBV27 TGTGCCAGCAGTCCCATACGTGGGCTAGCGGGAGCGAATGAGCAGTTCTTC CASSPIRGLAGANEQFF
TRBD2 NA TRBJ2-1 TRBV5-4 TGTGCCAGCAGCTTGGGGTTGCTAGCGGGGACGAATGAGCAGTTCTTC CASSLGLLAGTNEQFF
TRBD1 NA TRBJ1-2 TRBV5-1 TGCGCCAGCAGCTTGGCAGGGGGTGATGGCTACACCTTC CASSLAGGDGYTF